This section outlines one TCR delta chain sequence together with its context. A far larger clone is a single base away, which makes a read error likely. The sample belongs to a study of gamma-delta T cells after stem cell transplantation. The germline CDR1 and CDR2 sequences are GEAIGNYY and EKD. This CDR3 is 14 amino acids long. TCRdb redid clone calling on the RT-PCR reads using CATT. This table holds over a thousand delta-chain clones, 3% to 4% found once. The chain links TRDV2 to TRDJ1; TRDD3 might be the D (5 bases). This sequence was found in a human donor. It is not recorded whose cells these are; they may come from a transplant donor. The specimen was gamma-delta T cells. CDR3 DNA sequence: TGTGCCTGTGACACCGTCGGTGAAGAGGATAGACTCATCTTT. Its translation: CACDTVGEEDRLIF.